A selection of T cell receptor beta chains follows, all from one sample in a study of beta chain features in type 1 diabetes. Measured with immunoSEQ multiplex PCR; TCRdb has only the in-frame clones, and not every one. The sample has 620,000 or so clones, around a sixth seen once. Sequencing was done on a sample of naive CD4+ T cells from blood. All receptors come from a young man in good health. Both conserved end residues are part of each CDR3. The order of the fields is J gene, clone size, V gene, D gene, CDR3 DNA, CDR3 protein. D genes are given only for firm matches. Not all rows give a size; the values are once, few, many and, for expanded clones, a class.

j_gene: TRBJ1-1; abundance: few; v_gene: TRBV25-1; d_gene: NA; CDR3nt: TGTGCCAGCACAGCGCAGGGGTACACTGAAGCTTTCTTT; CDR3aa: CASTAQGYTEAFF
j_gene: TRBJ1-1; abundance: few; v_gene: TRBV29-1; d_gene: TRBD1; CDR3nt: TGCAGCGTCGGCCTACAGGGGACTGAAGCTTTCTTT; CDR3aa: CSVGLQGTEAFF
j_gene: TRBJ2-3; abundance: NA; v_gene: TRBV12-5; d_gene: NA; CDR3nt: TGTGCTAGTGGTTTGATCGGGACAGATACGCAGTATTTT; CDR3aa: CASGLIGTDTQYF
j_gene: TRBJ1-6; abundance: NA; v_gene: TRBV28; d_gene: NA; CDR3nt: TGTGCCAGCAGTTTAACTAGTTCACCCCTCCACTTT; CDR3aa: CASSLTSSPLHF
j_gene: TRBJ1-4; abundance: few; v_gene: TRBV15; d_gene: NA; CDR3nt: TGTGCCACCAGCAGAAGACAGGTTGGCGCTAATGAAAAACTGTTTTTT; CDR3aa: CATSRRQVGANEKLFF
j_gene: TRBJ2-1; abundance: NA; v_gene: TRBV19; d_gene: NA; CDR3nt: TGTGCCAGTAGAGGACAGAAGGAGTTCTTC; CDR3aa: CASRGQKEFF
j_gene: TRBJ2-3; abundance: few; v_gene: TRBV29-1; d_gene: NA; CDR3nt: TGCAGCGTTGAATCAAGCACAGATACGCAGTATTTT; CDR3aa: CSVESSTDTQYF
j_gene: TRBJ1-1; abundance: NA; v_gene: TRBV27; d_gene: TRBD1; CDR3nt: TGTGCCAGCAGTTCAACAGGGGAGGTTTTCTTT; CDR3aa: CASSSTGEVFF
j_gene: TRBJ2-3; abundance: many; v_gene: TRBV2; d_gene: NA; CDR3nt: TGTGCCAGCAGTTCTTGGCTGCAGTATTTT; CDR3aa: CASSSWLQYF
j_gene: TRBJ2-2; abundance: few; v_gene: TRBV28; d_gene: NA; CDR3nt: TGTGCCAGCAGTTTCGGGTACAGACAGGTGAACACCGGGGAGCTGTTTTTT; CDR3aa: CASSFGYRQVNTGELFF
j_gene: TRBJ2-3; abundance: few; v_gene: TRBV11-2; d_gene: NA; CDR3nt: TGTGCCAGCAGCTTATTTCATCTGGGTTCCCACACAGATACGCAGTATTTT; CDR3aa: CASSLFHLGSHTDTQYF
j_gene: TRBJ1-2; abundance: NA; v_gene: TRBV7-8; d_gene: NA; CDR3nt: TGTGCCAGCAGCTTCAGGTCGAGTAATTTGGGCTACACCTTC; CDR3aa: CASSFRSSNLGYTF
j_gene: TRBJ2-7; abundance: NA; v_gene: TRBV11-1; d_gene: NA; CDR3nt: TGTGCCAGCAGCCCCACTAGGAACGAGCAGTACTTC; CDR3aa: CASSPTRNEQYF
j_gene: TRBJ2-7; abundance: NA; v_gene: TRBV6-5; d_gene: TRBD1; CDR3nt: TGTGCCAGCAGTTGGGACAGGGTCTCCTACGAGCAGTACTTC; CDR3aa: CASSWDRVSYEQYF
j_gene: TRBJ1-2; abundance: many; v_gene: TRBV23-1; d_gene: NA; CDR3nt: TGCGCCAGCAGTCCCCGGGGGGTCGACCCGCCCACCTTC; CDR3aa: CASSPRGVDPPTF
j_gene: TRBJ2-5; abundance: NA; v_gene: TRBV7-2; d_gene: TRBD1; CDR3nt: TGTGCCAGCAGCTTAGCGGTGGTTGGGACAGGGGGGAGGATCCAGTACTTC; CDR3aa: CASSLAVVGTGGRIQYF
j_gene: TRBJ1-4; abundance: few; v_gene: TRBV7-6; d_gene: NA; CDR3nt: TGTGCCAGCAGCCCCTCGGTGGACTCTACTAATGAAAAACTGTTTTTT; CDR3aa: CASSPSVDSTNEKLFF
j_gene: TRBJ1-1; abundance: few; v_gene: TRBV19; d_gene: TRBD1; CDR3nt: TGTGCCAGTAGCCCCGGACAGGGGATAGGCACTGAAGCTTTCTTT; CDR3aa: CASSPGQGIGTEAFF
j_gene: TRBJ1-1; abundance: NA; v_gene: TRBV9; d_gene: NA; CDR3nt: TGTGCCAGCAGCGCACCTTCGAACACTGAAGCTTTCTTT; CDR3aa: CASSAPSNTEAFF
j_gene: TRBJ2-5; abundance: NA; v_gene: TRBV2; d_gene: NA; CDR3nt: TGTGCCAGCAGTCAAGAGACCCAGTACTTC; CDR3aa: CASSQETQYF
j_gene: TRBJ1-2; abundance: few; v_gene: TRBV15; d_gene: NA; CDR3nt: TGTGCCACCAGCAGAGTCAAGGCAGCGGGCTATGGCTACACCTTC; CDR3aa: CATSRVKAAGYGYTF
j_gene: TRBJ2-1; abundance: few; v_gene: TRBV20-1; d_gene: NA; CDR3nt: TGCAGTGCCGCCCTTTACAATGAGCAGTTCTTC; CDR3aa: CSAALYNEQFF
j_gene: TRBJ2-6; abundance: NA; v_gene: TRBV25-1; d_gene: NA; CDR3nt: TGTGCCAGCAGTGAATCGAGGGGGGCCAACGTCCTGACTTTC; CDR3aa: CASSESRGANVLTF
j_gene: TRBJ1-1; abundance: NA; v_gene: TRBV30; d_gene: NA; CDR3nt: TGTGCCTGGAGTGTGGGTCCCCTCAGGCCTGAAGCTTTCTTT; CDR3aa: CAWSVGPLRPEAFF
j_gene: TRBJ2-7; abundance: few; v_gene: TRBV14; d_gene: TRBD2; CDR3nt: TGTGCCAGCAGCCAAGAGGGGCGGGGGTCCTACGAGCAGTACTTC; CDR3aa: CASSQEGRGSYEQYF
j_gene: TRBJ2-1; abundance: NA; v_gene: TRBV5-5; d_gene: TRBD1; CDR3nt: TGTGCCAGCAGCTCGACCCGGGACAGGGGGCGCCGTGAGCAGTTCTTC; CDR3aa: CASSSTRDRGRREQFF